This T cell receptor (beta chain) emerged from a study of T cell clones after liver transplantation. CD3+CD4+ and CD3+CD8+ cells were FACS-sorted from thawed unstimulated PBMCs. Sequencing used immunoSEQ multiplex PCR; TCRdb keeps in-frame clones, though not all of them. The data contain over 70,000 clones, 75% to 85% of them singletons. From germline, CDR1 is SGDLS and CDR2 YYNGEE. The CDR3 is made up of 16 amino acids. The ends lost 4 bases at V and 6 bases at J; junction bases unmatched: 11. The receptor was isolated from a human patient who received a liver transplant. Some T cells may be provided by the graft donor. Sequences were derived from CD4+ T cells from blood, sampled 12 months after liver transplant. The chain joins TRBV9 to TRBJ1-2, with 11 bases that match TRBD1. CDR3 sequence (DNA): TGTGCCAGCAGCTTTCAGACCGGGACAGGGGGTCATGGCTACACCTTC. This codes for CASSFQTGTGGHGYTF. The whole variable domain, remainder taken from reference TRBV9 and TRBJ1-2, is DSGVTQTPKHLITATGQRVTLRCSPRSGDLSVYWYQQSLDQGLQFLIQYYNGEERAKGNILERFSAQQFPDLHSELNLSSLELGDSALYFCASSFQTGTGGHGYTFGSGTRLTVV.